This T cell receptor beta chain is drawn from a study of OX40 agonist ivuxolimab in advanced cancers. Only in-frame clones appear in the TCRdb table, and some are missing; sequencing was by immunoSEQ multiplex PCR. Here the sample spans about 64,000 clones, around nine tenths being singletons. The sample in question was CD4+ or CD8+ T cells sorted from blood, obtained in a trial of the OX40 agonist ivuxolimab. This TCR derives from an adult with an advanced solid tumor such as melanoma, head and neck, liver or kidney cancer.

This CDR3 reads CATSREGRTGGAFF. Here the CDR3 DNA reads TGTGCCACCAGCAGAGAGGGGCGGACAGGGGGGGCTTTCTTT. This chain connects TRBV15 to TRBJ1-1; 10 nucleotides line up with TRBD1. With V trimmed by 0 bases and J by 11 bases, 6 bases remained unmatched. Germline lookup yields CDR1 LNHNV and CDR2 YYDKDF (reference sequence). The CDR3 contains 14 residues.